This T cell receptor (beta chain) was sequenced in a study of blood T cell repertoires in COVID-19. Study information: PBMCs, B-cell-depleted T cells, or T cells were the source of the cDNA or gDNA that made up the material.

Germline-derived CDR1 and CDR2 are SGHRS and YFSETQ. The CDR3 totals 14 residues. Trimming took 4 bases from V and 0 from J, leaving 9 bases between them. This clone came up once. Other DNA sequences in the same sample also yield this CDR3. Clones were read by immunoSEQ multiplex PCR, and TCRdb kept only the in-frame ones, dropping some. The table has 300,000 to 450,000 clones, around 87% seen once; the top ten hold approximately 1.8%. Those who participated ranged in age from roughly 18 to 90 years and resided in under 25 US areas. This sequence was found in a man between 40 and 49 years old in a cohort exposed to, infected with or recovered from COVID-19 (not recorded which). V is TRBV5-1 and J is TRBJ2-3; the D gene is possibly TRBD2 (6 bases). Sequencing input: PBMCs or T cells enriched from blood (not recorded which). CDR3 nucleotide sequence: TGCGCCAGCAGCCTGGGACTCAGCACAGATACGCAGTATTTT. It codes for CASSLGLSTDTQYF.